These T cell receptor beta chains were read from a single sample in a study of identical twins. TCRdb redid the calling of the 5' RACE reads with MiXCR, one entry per CDR3 protein. The table has 500,000 to 600,000 distinct CDR3 sequences, 22% seen once; the top ten hold 0.91%. This sample was shared with a second study, whose subject was T cells expressing NK-cell markers.

The sequenced sample was CD4+ T cells sorted from blood. Receptors were obtained from a woman between 18 and 29 years old in good health. CDR3s include the opening cysteine and the closing phenylalanine or tryptophan. D genes are given only for firm matches. Rows may omit the clone size; those that give it use once, few, many or a size class.

j_call v_call clone_size d_call cdr3_nt cdr3_aa
TRBJ2-7 TRBV6-1 few TRBD1 TGTGCCAGCAGACACCCAGGGGGCCCAAGGAGCTCCTACGAGCAGTACTTC CASRHPGGPRSSYEQYF
TRBJ1-4 TRBV20-1 . . TGCAGCGTCGCGCATCGGAATGAAAAACTGTTTTTT CSVAHRNEKLFF
TRBJ2-3 TRBV6-2/TRBV6-3 . . TGTGCCAGCAGTTATATGGCGAGGACAGATACGCAGTATTTT CASSYMARTDTQYF
TRBJ1-2 TRBV20-1 . . TGCAGTGCCCTTTCATATGGCTACACCTTC CSALSYGYTF
TRBJ2-7 TRBV21-1 few . TGTGCCAGCAGCAAAGGGTCGGGGGGGCACTCCTACGAGCAGTACTTC CASSKGSGGHSYEQYF
TRBJ2-3 TRBV10-3 many . TGTGCCATCAGGGCGGGACAGCGCACAGATACGCAGTATTTT CAIRAGQRTDTQYF
TRBJ2-1 TRBV2 once TRBD2 TGTGCCAGCAGTGGCCCCGGGACTAGACTCTATGAGCAGTTCTTC CASSGPGTRLYEQFF
TRBJ2-1 TRBV20-1 . . TGCAGTGCTAGTGCGGGGCCTTCCTACAATGAGCAGTTCTTC CSASAGPSYNEQFF
TRBJ2-1 TRBV29-1 few TRBD1 TGCAGCGTCTCCGTAGGGACAGGGGCTTACAATGAGCAGTTCTTC CSVSVGTGAYNEQFF
TRBJ2-2 TRBV6-2/TRBV6-3 . TRBD2 TGTGCCAGCAAGCCGGGGGGGCCGGGAACCGGGGAGCTGTTTTTT CASKPGGPGTGELFF
TRBJ1-6 TRBV27 few . TGTGCCAGCGGAAAAGGGCCAAATTCACCCCTCCACTTT CASGKGPNSPLHF
TRBJ2-1 TRBV20-1 many TRBD2 TGCAGTGCCCTGGGACTAGCGGCATACAATGAGCAGTTCTTC CSALGLAAYNEQFF
TRBJ1-1 TRBV2 . . TGTGCCGGTAGCAGGGACACTGAAGCTTTCTTT CAGSRDTEAFF
TRBJ2-3 TRBV6-1 . . TGTGCCAACAGCTGGGGACCGACAAGCACAGATACGCAGTATTTT CANSWGPTSTDTQYF
TRBJ1-1 TRBV12-3/TRBV12-4 many . TGTGCCAGCAGTTTTGGCAGGAGAGACACTGAAGCTTTCTTT CASSFGRRDTEAFF
TRBJ1-1 TRBV12-3/TRBV12-4 . TRBD1 TGTGCCAGCAGGGGGACAGGGGGAAACACTGAAGCTTTCTTT CASRGTGGNTEAFF
TRBJ2-5 TRBV2 once TRBD2 TGTGCCAGCAGTGCAGCTAACCACGGGGGGGAGACCCAGTACTTC CASSAANHGGETQYF
TRBJ2-1 TRBV7-9 few . TGTGCCAGCAGCAGGGGGGTAGGGGAGCAGTTCTTC CASSRGVGEQFF
TRBJ1-4 TRBV5-1 . . TGCGCCAGCAGCTTGGCCCCTCAGGTTGCTGAAAAACTGTTTTTT CASSLAPQVAEKLFF
TRBJ2-3 TRBV10-3 . . TGTGCCATCAGTAATTCTACGGTTACGCAGTATTTT CAISNSTVTQYF
TRBJ2-1 TRBV25-1 . . TGTGCCAGCAGACCCTCGGGGCTGCTGAGCTCCTACAATGAGCAGTTCTTC CASRPSGLLSSYNEQFF
TRBJ2-7 TRBV2 . TRBD1 TGTGCCAGCAGTTCCGGGACAGGATACTTC CASSSGTGYF
TRBJ2-3 TRBV5-1 . . TGCGCCAGCAGCTTGGGAATTTTTGGCGATACGCAGTATTTT CASSLGIFGDTQYF
TRBJ2-5 TRBV6-1 few TRBD1 TGTGCCAGCAGTAGTTCGGACAGGGAAGAGACCCAGTACTTC CASSSSDREETQYF
TRBJ2-1 TRBV10-3 many . TGTGCCATCTCCTGGGGGGTCGTCAATGAGCAGTTCTTC CAISWGVVNEQFF
TRBJ1-6 TRBV9 . TRBD1 TGTGCCAGCAGCCCAGATCGGACAGGGGTTTCACCCCTCCACTTT CASSPDRTGVSPLHF
TRBJ2-7 TRBV20-1 . . TGCAGTGCTAGAGATTGGAGCCAGCCCCTCGGGGAGCAGTACTTC CSARDWSQPLGEQYF
TRBJ1-1 TRBV10-3 . . TGTGCCATCACGGAGGGGCGCGACACTGAAGCTTTCTTT CAITEGRDTEAFF
TRBJ1-6 TRBV6-1 few . TGTGCCAGCAGCGGCAGGGTTAAGGGATCACCCCTCCACTTT CASSGRVKGSPLHF
TRBJ2-7 TRBV29-1 few . TGCAGCGTTGGAAGAGGGAACGAGCAGTACTTC CSVGRGNEQYF
TRBJ2-2 TRBV29-1 . . TGCAGCGTTACACCGGGATCCGTTGGTGCCGGGGAGCTGTTTTTT CSVTPGSVGAGELFF
TRBJ2-1 TRBV20-1 few TRBD2 TGCAGTGCTACACCGGGACTAGTTTCCTACAATGAGCAGTTCTTC CSATPGLVSYNEQFF
TRBJ2-1 TRBV29-1 many TRBD2 TGCAGCACCGCAACCCTCCTAGCGGGGGGTAGTGAGCAGTTCTTC CSTATLLAGGSEQFF
TRBJ2-3 TRBV24-1 . . TGTGCCACCAGTGGAGGTACAGATACGCAGTATTTT CATSGGTDTQYF
TRBJ2-1 TRBV20-1 . . TGCAGTGCTCCCAATAGCGGACCCAATGAGCAGTTCTTC CSAPNSGPNEQFF
TRBJ1-1 TRBV7-8 once . TGTGCCAGCAGCCTCCTTAGCGCAGGTTCCGGCACTGAAGCTTTCTTT CASSLLSAGSGTEAFF
TRBJ2-4 TRBV27 . TRBD1 TGTGCCAGCAGACTAAGTTGGACAGGGGTGGCCAAAAACATTCAGTACTTC CASRLSWTGVAKNIQYF
TRBJ1-1 TRBV20-1 . TRBD1 TGCAGTGCTAGAAAGGCTCAGGGGGACACTGAAGCTTTCTTT CSARKAQGDTEAFF
TRBJ2-6 TRBV4-3 . TRBD2 TGCGCCAGCAGCGAGCTAAACGGGCGCGGGAGGGCCTCTGGGGCCAACGTCCTGACTTTC CASSELNGRGRASGANVLTF
TRBJ2-1 TRBV24-1 . . TGTGCCACCAGTTCGCCACGGGGGAACTCCTACAATGAGCAGTTCTTC CATSSPRGNSYNEQFF
TRBJ2-3 TRBV20-1 many . TGCAGTCTGCTAGCCCCGGACGGCACAGATACGCAGTATTTT CSLLAPDGTDTQYF
TRBJ2-3 TRBV5-5 . . TGTGCCAGCAGCTCGAGTTCGCCGGATACGCAGTATTTT CASSSSSPDTQYF
TRBJ1-4 TRBV6-1 . TRBD1 TGTGCCAGCAGGTCCGGGACAGGAGGGGGAAAACTGTTTTTT CASRSGTGGGKLFF
TRBJ2-3 TRBV29-1 many . TGCAGCGTTGAAGTTCAGGCGGCGGATACGCAGTATTTT CSVEVQAADTQYF
TRBJ2-1 TRBV5-1 . TRBD2 TGCGCCAGCAGCACGACCGGGACTAGCGCAAATGAGCAGTTCTTC CASSTTGTSANEQFF
TRBJ2-3 TRBV11-1 once TRBD2 TGTGCCAGCAGCTTAGTTTCGCTAGCGGGGGACGGAGATACGCAGTATTTT CASSLVSLAGDGDTQYF
TRBJ2-5 TRBV3-1 . . TGTGCCAGCAGCCAACAGGGGCAGCAGTTGGAGACCCAGTACTTC CASSQQGQQLETQYF
TRBJ1-1 TRBV5-1 many . TGCGCCAGCAGCTTGGGGCAGCCCTCGACTGAAGCTTTCTTT CASSLGQPSTEAFF
TRBJ1-2 TRBV7-6 . . TGTGCCAGCAGCTTAGGAGGGGGTAGAAACTATGGCTACACCTTC CASSLGGGRNYGYTF
TRBJ2-7 TRBV7-9 few . TGTGCCAGCAGCTGGGCTAGGGCAGGATACGAGCAGTACTTC CASSWARAGYEQYF
TRBJ2-6 TRBV20-1 few . TGCAGTGCTAGAGATCGTAGGATTGGTGGGGCCAACGTCCTGACTTTC CSARDRRIGGANVLTF
TRBJ1-2 TRBV4-3 . TRBD1 TGCGCCAGCAGCCAACGAACAGGGGATAACTATGGCTACACCTTC CASSQRTGDNYGYTF
TRBJ2-7 TRBV20-1 few . TGCAGTGCTAGTACACAGCCTCCCTACGAGCAGTACTTC CSASTQPPYEQYF
TRBJ1-2 TRBV6-5 . TRBD1 TGTGCCAGCAGTTCGAGGGACAGAATAGTCACCTTC CASSSRDRIVTF
TRBJ2-7 TRBV5-1 . . TGCGCCAGCAGCGTAATAGAATCGAGGGAGCAGTACTTC CASSVIESREQYF
TRBJ1-5 TRBV9 . TRBD1 TGTGCCAGCAGCGCGGGACAGGGGACGGGTAAGCCCCAGCATTTT CASSAGQGTGKPQHF
TRBJ2-6 TRBV10-3 few . TGTGCCATCAGTGACGTGGACTCTGGGGCCAACGTCCTGACTTTC CAISDVDSGANVLTF
TRBJ1-2 TRBV5-1 . TRBD1 TGCGCCAGCAGCTCGGACAGGGGCTACACCTTC CASSSDRGYTF
TRBJ2-2 TRBV5-1 . TRBD1 TGCGCCAGCAGCGCCCCGGGACAGGGGACCGGGGAGCTGTTTTTT CASSAPGQGTGELFF